The next 32 T cell receptor beta chains were all read from a single sample in a study of blood T cell repertoires in COVID-19. The data were produced by immunoSEQ multiplex PCR, yet TCRdb's version contains in-frame clones alone and is incomplete. Here the sample spans roughly 330,000 clones, approximately 90% being singletons. Sequencing was done on a sample of peripheral blood. Receptors originate from a young man with COVID-19, enrolled during active disease.

The rearrangement uses TRBV11-2 and TRBJ1-5; 8 bases line up with TRBD1. CDR3 size: 13 residues. Germline CDR1 SGHAT, CDR2 FQNNGV. Germline trimming cut 5 bases from V and 5 bases from J; bases unmatched to any gene: 2. CDR3 sequence reads: CASSGQGYQPQHF. The CDR3 coding sequence is TGTGCCAGCAGCGGACAGGGATATCAGCCCCAGCATTTT.

The chain employs TRBV5-6 and TRBJ2-7; D not certain. Trimming stripped 4 bases from V and 5 bases from J, with 13 bases between. The CDR3 is 13 amino acids. CDR1 is SGHDT, CDR2 YYEEEE, per germline. The DNA of the CDR3 is TGTGCCAGCAGCGCCGGCGCAGGCGACGAGCAGTACTTC. Translated, it gives CASSAGAGDEQYF.

This clone appeared once. V is TRBV5-4 and J is TRBJ1-3; possibly TRBD1 for D (6 bases). Germline V gene sequence: CDR1 SGHNT, CDR2 YYREEE (reference sequence). The CDR3 runs 16 residues. The V end lost 4 bases, the J end lost 2 bases, and 16 bases lay between the germline ends. CDR3 in DNA: TGTGCCAGCAGCCGTAAAACAGGGTTAACTGGAAACACCATATATTTT. This gives the protein CASSRKTGLTGNTIYF.

The rearrangement uses TRBV7-2 and TRBJ2-1; D uncertain. The CDR3 contains 11 residues. V was clipped by 2 bases and J by 8 bases, with 4 bases between them. The germline V gene has CDR1 SGHTA and CDR2 FQGNSA. The CDR3 bases are TGTGCCAGCAGCTTATCGGATGAGCAGTTCTTC. Encoded protein: CASSLSDEQFF.

This chain joins TRBV7-6 and TRBJ1-4; D is ambiguous. The germline V gene encodes CDR1 SGHVS and CDR2 FNYEAQ. The CDR3 is 15 residues long. V was shortened by 5 bases and J by 7 bases, with 17 bases between the two germline ends. The CDR3 nucleotides read TGTGCCAGCAGCACGCAGACGGGGTTAAGTGAAAAACTGTTTTTT. It is translated as CASSTQTGLSEKLFF.

J is TRBJ2-5 and V is TRBV18; TRBD2 aligns across 10 bases. The CDR3 covers 15 residues. After removal of 0 bases from V and 4 bases from J, the junction contained 2 bases not matched to a gene. Germline lookup yields CDR1 KGHSH and CDR2 LQKENI. The CDR3 is CASSPPRTSGETQYF. The CDR3 DNA reads TGTGCCAGCTCACCACCGAGGACTAGCGGAGAGACCCAGTACTTC.

Here the CDR3 reads CASSYSGRLSNEKLFF. CDR3 nucleotide sequence: TGTGCCAGCAGTTACTCCGGCAGGCTATCTAATGAAAAACTGTTTTTT. This rearrangement joins TRBV6-5 to TRBJ1-4; D is undetermined. The length of the CDR3 is 16 residues. V lost 0 bases, J lost 3 bases, and 11 bases lay in between. CDR1 MNHEY and CDR2 SVGAGI come from the germline V gene.

This clone was observed once. The chain links TRBV6-5 to TRBJ2-1; weak D call: TRBD1 (6 bases). The CDR3 contains 11 residues. The germline gives CDR1 MNHEY, CDR2 SVGAGI. Trimming shortened V by 8 bases and J by 8 bases, and 10 bases separated the two germline ends. DNA of the CDR3: TGTGCCAGCTCACAGGGCTATGAGCAGTTCTTC. It codes for CASSQGYEQFF.

To note about this clone: Within the sample, other DNA sequences also encode this same CDR3. The CDR3 DNA reads TGTGCCACCAGCAGAGATAGGGGCTACGAGCAGTACTTC. Its protein product is CATSRDRGYEQYF. The V gene is TRBV15, the J gene TRBJ2-7; TRBD1 might be the D (5 bases). This CDR3 is built from 13 residues. CDR1 and CDR2 from the germline V gene are LNHNV and YYDKDF (reference sequence). V gave up 0 bases and J gave up 3 bases, with 6 bases separating them.

The rearrangement links TRBV11-2 to TRBJ2-1; D uncertain. Deletions cut 5 bases from V and 2 bases from J, with 16 bases between. The CDR3 is 16 residues long. Germline V CDR1 and CDR2: SGHAT, FQNNGV. The CDR3 loop is CASSRFRGLPYNEQFF. CDR3 DNA: TGTGCCAGCAGCCGTTTTCGAGGCCTTCCCTACAATGAGCAGTTCTTC. Full variable domain (outside the CDR3, taken from reference TRBV11-2 and TRBJ2-1): EAGVAQSPRYKIIEKRQSVAFWCNPISGHATLYWYQQILGQGPKLLIQFQNNGVVDDSQLPKDRFSAERLKGVDSTLKIQPAKLEDSAVYLCASSRFRGLPYNEQFFGPGTRLTVL.

V is TRBV11-2 and J is TRBJ2-1; the D is unclear. CDR1 and CDR2 (germline): SGHAT, FQNNGV. CDR3 length: 13 residues. Trimming stripped 5 bases from V and 9 bases from J, with 14 bases between. CDR3 sequence (DNA): TGTGCCAGCAGCATACCAGGCGTGGGTGAGCAGTTCTTC. It encodes CASSIPGVGEQFF.

This chain connects TRBV12-5 to TRBJ1-1; no firm D call. The CDR3 has 11 residues. Trimming took off 0 bases at V and 10 bases at J, with 6 bases between the two ends. Germline CDR1 and CDR2: LGHNT and FRNRAP. The CDR3, as DNA: TGTGCTAGTGGTTTGGTTGTCGGAGCTTTCTTT. Amino acids: CASGLVVGAFF.

This CDR3 is CASSLRGSYGYTF. The CDR3 nucleotides are TGTGCCAGTAGCCTCAGGGGGAGCTATGGCTACACCTTC. This chain uses TRBV19 with TRBJ1-2; 7 bases map to TRBD1. The V and J ends lost 6 bases and 4 bases, in that order; junction bases with no gene match: 5. The CDR3 covers 13 residues. Germline CDR1 reads LNHDA; CDR2 reads SQIVND (reference sequence).

The rearrangement links TRBV15 to TRBJ1-4; 11 nucleotides match TRBD1. Germline V lookup: CDR1 LNHNV, CDR2 YYDKDF (reference sequence). The length of the CDR3 is 15 residues. The V gene end was trimmed by 5 bases and the J gene end by 5 bases; junction bases not matched to a gene: 4. The CDR3 DNA reads as TGTGCCACCAGCTGGACAGGGGGCCGGAATGAAAAACTGTTTTTT. It specifies CATSWTGGRNEKLFF.

This clone came up once. This chain links TRBV6-5 with TRBJ2-7, with a tentative D call TRBD1 (5 bases). The CDR3 totals 16 residues. Germline V gene lookup returns CDR1 MNHEY and CDR2 SVGAGI. Deletions cut 0 bases from V and 3 bases from J, with 15 bases between. CDR3 sequence (DNA): TGTGCCAGCAGTTACTCTTCAGGGCAAGTATTCTACGAGCAGTACTTC. Protein sequence: CASSYSSGQVFYEQYF.

V usage is TRBV5-1 and J usage is TRBJ2-7, with 10 bases fitting TRBD1. CDR1 is SGHRS and CDR2 is YFSETQ in the germline V gene. The CDR3 runs 14 residues. V dropped 0 bases and J dropped 5; count of bases not matched to a gene: 2. CDR3 sequence: CASSLGQGANEQYF. The CDR3 DNA follows: TGCGCCAGCAGCTTGGGACAGGGGGCTAACGAGCAGTACTTC.

The chain couples TRBV5-1 to TRBJ1-3; D gene unclear. Germline CDR1 and CDR2: SGHRS and YFSETQ. The V gene lost 1 base and the J gene lost 0 bases, with 5 bases spanning the gap. The CDR3 is made up of 14 amino acids. CDR3: CASSLQVSGNTIYF. The CDR3 DNA follows: TGCGCCAGCAGCTTGCAGGTCTCTGGAAACACCATATATTTT. The full variable domain, its missing parts supplied by reference TRBV5-1 and TRBJ1-3, is KAGVTQTPRYLIKTRGQQVTLSCSPISGHRSVSWYQQTPGQGLQFLFEYFSETQRNKGNFPGRFSGRQFSNSRSEMNVSTLELGDSALYLCASSLQVSGNTIYFGEGSWLTVV.

About this clone: At one of its ends the junction is not consistent with the germline gene, which may arise from a read error. This chain joins TRBV6-6 and TRBJ2-1, with TRBD1 identical over 12 bases. Germline CDR1 MNHNY, CDR2 SVGAGI (reference sequence). CDR3 size: 13 residues. CDR3 sequence: CASSYQRDRGLIF. DNA of the CDR3: TGTGCCAGCAGTTACCAAAGGGACAGGGGGCTAATCTTC.

The V call is TRBV7-2, the J call TRBJ2-2, with a tentative D call TRBD1 (6 bases). V was trimmed by 7 bases and J by 1 base, leaving 10 bases between them. Germline V gives CDR1 SGHTA, CDR2 FQGNSA. The CDR3 extends over 14 amino acids. The DNA for the CDR3 is TGTGCCAGCACCCAGGGGCAGAACACCGGGGAGCTGTTTTTT. This codes for CASTQGQNTGELFF.

The chain links TRBV28 to TRBJ1-5, with TRBD1 matching over 9 bases. The CDR3 runs to 16 residues. J lost 6 bases, V lost 4 bases, and 10 bases had no gene match. Per the germline V gene, CDR1 is MDHEN and CDR2 is SYDVKM. In DNA, the CDR3 is TGTGCCAGCAGTTCACCCGGGACAGGGACGAGTCAGCCCCAGCATTTT. It yields the protein CASSSPGTGTSQPQHF.

In its sample, this clone was seen once. This chain links TRBV19 with TRBJ1-5; no definite D call. The CDR3 loop spans 15 amino acids. Germline lookup yields CDR1 LNHDA and CDR2 SQIVND (reference sequence). V gave up 3 bases and J gave up 1 base, with 10 bases separating them. This chain's CDR3 is CASSISSRSNQPQHF. Here the CDR3 DNA reads TGTGCCAGTAGTATCTCGTCGCGGAGCAATCAGCCCCAGCATTTT.

In nucleotides, the CDR3 is TGCGCCAGCAGCTCCGGAGGGACAGCAAGAAACACTGAAGCTTTCTTT. It is translated as CASSSGGTARNTEAFF. This chain links TRBV5-1 with TRBJ1-1; TRBD1 matches 7 bases. Losses at the gene ends were 3 bases for V and 2 bases for J; bases not matched to a gene: 10. CDR3 length: 16 residues. The V gene's germline CDR1 is SGHRS and CDR2 YFSETQ.

The gene calls are TRBV5-1 and TRBJ2-1; 9 nucleotides agree with TRBD1. Germline lookup yields CDR1 SGHRS and CDR2 YFSETQ. V shed 5 bases, J shed 7 bases, and the junction held 13 bases outside the gene matches. The CDR3 runs 16 residues. The CDR3 loop is CASSLAGTGKTNEQFF. DNA of the CDR3: TGCGCCAGCAGTTTAGCCGGGACAGGGAAAACGAATGAGCAGTTCTTC.

The chain uses TRBV5-1 and TRBJ1-6; D may be TRBD1 (5 bases). Trimming pared 5 bases from V and 7 bases from J, leaving 16 bases between. This CDR3 region has 15 residues. Germline V gene lookup returns CDR1 SGHRS and CDR2 YFSETQ. CDR3 protein: CASRLATVDNSPLHF. As DNA, the CDR3 is TGCGCCAGCAGGCTAGCGACAGTTGACAATTCACCCCTCCACTTT.

The rearrangement links TRBV18 to TRBJ2-7, with 8 bases fitting TRBD1. CDR1 and CDR2 (germline): KGHSH, LQKENI. J was trimmed by 0 bases and V by 8 bases; bases with no gene match: 6. CDR3 length equals 14 residues. As DNA, the CDR3 is TGTGCCAGCGGGGGACAGGCTTTCTCCTACGAGCAGTACTTC. Its translation is CASGGQAFSYEQYF.

The V gene is TRBV19, the J gene TRBJ1-1; D remains ambiguous. The germline CDR1 and CDR2 sequences are LNHDA and SQIVND (reference sequence). The CDR3 extends over 12 amino acids. Trimming shortened V by 6 bases and J by 1 base, and 6 bases separated the two germline ends. The CDR3 region is CASSRGNTEAFF. CDR3 nucleotide sequence: TGTGCCAGTAGCCGCGGGAACACTGAAGCTTTCTTT.

A few counts support this clone. The chain has TRBV9 and TRBJ1-1, with TRBD1 as a possible D gene (5 bases). Trimming stripped 0 bases from V and 3 bases from J, with 15 bases between. Per the germline V gene, CDR1 is SGDLS and CDR2 is YYNGEE. The CDR3 runs to 16 residues. The CDR3: CASSVVQGWRDTEAFF. In nucleotides, the CDR3 is TGTGCCAGCAGCGTAGTCCAGGGTTGGAGGGACACTGAAGCTTTCTTT. Together with reference TRBV9 and TRBJ1-1, the CDR3 gives the full variable domain: DSGVTQTPKHLITATGQRVTLRCSPRSGDLSVYWYQQSLDQGLQFLIQYYNGEERAKGNILERFSAQQFPDLHSELNLSSLELGDSALYFCASSVVQGWRDTEAFFGQGTRLTVV.

The chain carries TRBV28 and TRBJ1-4; maybe TRBD1 (5 bases). Germline lookup yields CDR1 MDHEN and CDR2 SYDVKM. The length of the CDR3 is 15 residues. With 5 bases removed from V and 6 bases from J, the gap between germline ends came to 16 bases. The CDR3 DNA follows: TGTGCCAGCAGTCCCCTTGGGAGGGGAGATGAAAAACTGTTTTTT. Its translation: CASSPLGRGDEKLFF.

Only one count was recorded for this clone. The CDR3 nucleotides read TGTGCCACCAGCAGACAACCGGGAATAGGGACTGAAGCTTTCTTT. It yields the protein CATSRQPGIGTEAFF. V is TRBV15 and J is TRBJ1-1; D uncertain. Germline V gene sequence: CDR1 LNHNV, CDR2 YYDKDF (reference sequence). CDR3 size: 15 residues. Trimming shortened V by 2 bases and J by 5 bases, and 15 bases separated the two germline ends.

The chain couples TRBV2 to TRBJ2-7; TRBD1 aligns across 7 bases. The CDR3 extends over 14 amino acids. Germline-derived CDR1 and CDR2 are SNHLY and FYNNEI. The V gene end was trimmed by 3 bases and the J gene end by 3 bases; junction bases not matched to a gene: 5. CDR3 coding DNA: TGTGCCAGCAGTGAGAGGACAGGAAACTACGAGCAGTACTTC. It translates to CASSERTGNYEQYF.

V and J are TRBV19 and TRBJ1-5; the D gene is possibly TRBD1 (5 bases). This CDR3 region has 13 residues. V shed 7 bases and J shed 1 base, with 8 bases lying between them. CDR1 is LNHDA, CDR2 SQIVND, per germline (reference sequence). The CDR3 coding sequence is TGTGCCAGTACTCGGGGGAGCAATCAGCCCCAGCATTTT. Translation: CASTRGSNQPQHF.

The genes are TRBV9 and TRBJ2-7; TRBD2 might be the D (6 bases). CDR3 length: 16 amino acids. Germline values: CDR1 SGDLS, CDR2 YYNGEE. V was pared by 4 bases and J by 5 bases, with 22 bases between. The CDR3 sequence is CASSPTLGGLKNEQYF. The CDR3 nucleotides read TGTGCCAGCAGCCCGACTCTAGGAGGGCTCAAGAACGAGCAGTACTTC.